This entry concerns a single T cell receptor beta chain. The antigen is not known. A multiplex PCR was run with 60 Vbeta primers and 13 Jbeta primers. Assay: immunoSEQ multiplex PCR; the TCRdb copy retains only in-frame clones and omits some. The sample lists around 130,000 clones; about three quarters were seen once. The sample comes from a study of cytomegalovirus exposure and HLA in healthy donors. About the study: In an earlier analysis, around 120 million unique TCR beta sequences were found from some 180 million T cells. An early release of data contained approximately 80 million unique TCRs, which came from HLA-typed donors.

Looked up from germline, CDR1 is MNHEY and CDR2 is SVGAGI. J lost 5 bases, V lost 6 bases, and 9 bases had no gene match. The CDR3 covers 15 residues. Study-wide findings and caveats: In a later analysis, specific HLA alleles were associated with 15,000 to 20,000 TCR beta sequences at a 0.05 false discovery rate. Per a later analysis, HLA-associated TCR beta chains showed more clonal expansion than other, equally common TCR beta chains.

The sequencing sample was made of PBMCs. The V call is TRBV6-5, the J call TRBJ2-3; 9 bases are a match to TRBD1. The sequence was obtained from a man aged 35-49 years in good health and CMV-seropositive. CDR3 sequence (DNA): TGTGCCAGCAGATCCGGGACAGGGAGAATAGATACGCAGTATTTT. Its translation is CASRSGTGRIDTQYF.